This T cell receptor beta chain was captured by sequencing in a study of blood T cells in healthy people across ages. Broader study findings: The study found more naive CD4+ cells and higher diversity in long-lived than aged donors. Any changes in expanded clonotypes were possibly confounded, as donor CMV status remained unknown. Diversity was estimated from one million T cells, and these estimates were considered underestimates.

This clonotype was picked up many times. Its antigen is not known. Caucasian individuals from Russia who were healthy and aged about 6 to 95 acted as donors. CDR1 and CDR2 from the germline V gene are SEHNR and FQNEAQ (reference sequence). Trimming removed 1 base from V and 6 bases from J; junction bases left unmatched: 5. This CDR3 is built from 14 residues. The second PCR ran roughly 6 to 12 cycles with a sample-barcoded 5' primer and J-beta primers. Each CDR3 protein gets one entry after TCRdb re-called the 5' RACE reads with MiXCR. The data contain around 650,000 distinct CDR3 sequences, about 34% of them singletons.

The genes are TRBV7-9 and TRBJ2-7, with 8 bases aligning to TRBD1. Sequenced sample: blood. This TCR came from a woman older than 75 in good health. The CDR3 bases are TGTGCCAGCAGCTTAGATACCACAGGGGGCGAGCAGTACTTC. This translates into CASSLDTTGGEQYF.